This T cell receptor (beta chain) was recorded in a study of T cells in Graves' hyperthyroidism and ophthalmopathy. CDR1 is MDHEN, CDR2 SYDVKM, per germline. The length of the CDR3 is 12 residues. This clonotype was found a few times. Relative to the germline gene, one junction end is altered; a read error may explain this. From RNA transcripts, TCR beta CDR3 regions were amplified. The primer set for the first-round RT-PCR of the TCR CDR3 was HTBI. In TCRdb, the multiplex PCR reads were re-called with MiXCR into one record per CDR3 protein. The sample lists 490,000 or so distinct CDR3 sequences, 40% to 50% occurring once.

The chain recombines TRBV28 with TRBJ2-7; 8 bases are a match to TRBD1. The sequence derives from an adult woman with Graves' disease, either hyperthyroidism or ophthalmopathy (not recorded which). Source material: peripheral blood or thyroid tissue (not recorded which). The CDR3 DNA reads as TGTGCCAGCAGTACCATCGGACAGGGCGAACACTTC. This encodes CASSTIGQGEHF.